This T cell receptor beta chain derives from a study of cytomegalovirus exposure and HLA in healthy donors. Per the germline V gene, CDR1 is SGHNT and CDR2 is YYREEE (reference sequence). Trimming took 0 bases from V and 1 from J, leaving 13 bases between them. The CDR3 consists of 16 residues. Use of 60 Vbeta and 13 Jbeta primers characterized the PCR. Libraries were prepared by immunoSEQ multiplex PCR; TCRdb keeps only in-frame clonotypes and omits some of them. This table has over 150,000 clones, 77% appearing once. The sequenced sample consisted of PBMCs. The TCR was taken from a woman under 40 in good health and CMV-seropositive. The chain couples TRBV5-4 to TRBJ1-2; tentatively, D is TRBD1 (6 bases). CDR3 residues: CASSLGTALDNYGYTF. The CDR3 DNA follows: TGTGCCAGCAGCTTGGGGACAGCCCTAGATAACTATGGCTACACCTTC.